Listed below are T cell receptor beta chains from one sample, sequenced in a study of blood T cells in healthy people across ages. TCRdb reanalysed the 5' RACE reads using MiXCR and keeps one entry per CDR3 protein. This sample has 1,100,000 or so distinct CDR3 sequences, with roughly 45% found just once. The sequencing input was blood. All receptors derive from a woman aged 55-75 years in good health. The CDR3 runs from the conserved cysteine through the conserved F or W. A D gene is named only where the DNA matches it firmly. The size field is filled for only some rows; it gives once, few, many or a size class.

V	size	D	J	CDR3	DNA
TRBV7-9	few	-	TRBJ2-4	CASSWGLQELAKNIQYF	TGTGCCAGCAGCTGGGGTCTCCAGGAGTTAGCCAAAAACATTCAGTACTTC
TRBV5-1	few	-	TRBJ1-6	CASRDSKTPLHF	TGCGCCAGCAGGGACAGCAAGACACCCCTCCACTTT
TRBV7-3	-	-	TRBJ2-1	CASSLTASLYGGNEQFF	TGTGCCAGCAGCTTAACGGCCTCCCTTTACGGTGGCAATGAGCAGTTCTTC
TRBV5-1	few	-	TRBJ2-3	CASSLGGSHSTDTQYF	TGCGCCAGCAGCTTGGGAGGCAGTCATAGCACAGATACGCAGTATTTT
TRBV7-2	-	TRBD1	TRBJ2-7	CASSFDSGQQPYEQYF	TGTGCCAGCAGCTTCGACTCGGGACAGCAACCTTACGAGCAGTACTTC
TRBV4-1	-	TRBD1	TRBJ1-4	CASSIRDRGVGDEKLFF	TGCGCCAGCAGCATCCGGGACAGGGGCGTTGGGGATGAAAAACTGTTTTTT
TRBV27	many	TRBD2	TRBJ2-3	CASSFYPPNGRTTDTQYF	TGTGCCAGCAGCTTTTATCCCCCCAACGGGAGGACCACAGATACGCAGTATTTT
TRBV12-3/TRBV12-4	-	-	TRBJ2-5	CASSLDVRRETQYF	TGTGCCAGCAGTTTAGACGTCAGAAGAGAGACCCAGTACTTC
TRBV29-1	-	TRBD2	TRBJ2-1	CSVRGLAGVEQFF	TGCAGCGTCCGGGGACTAGCGGGAGTTGAGCAGTTCTTC
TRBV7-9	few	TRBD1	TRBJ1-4	CASSFGTANEKLFF	TGTGCCAGCAGCTTCGGGACAGCTAATGAAAAACTGTTTTTT
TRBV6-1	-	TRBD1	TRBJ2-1	CASSTRQGTSSYNEQFF	TGTGCCAGCAGTACAAGACAGGGGACGAGCTCCTACAATGAGCAGTTCTTC
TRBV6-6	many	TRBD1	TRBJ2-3	CASSTRTGSTDTQYF	TGTGCCAGCAGTACCCGGACAGGGAGCACAGATACGCAGTATTTT
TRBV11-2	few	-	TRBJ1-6	CASSFDSTYSPLHF	TGTGCCAGCAGCTTCGACAGTACATATTCACCCCTCCACTTT
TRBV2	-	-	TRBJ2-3	CASWETRGAADTQYF	TGTGCCAGCTGGGAGACTAGAGGGGCAGCAGATACGCAGTATTTT
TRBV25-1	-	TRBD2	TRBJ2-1	CASSGREARAYNEQFF	TGTGCCAGCAGTGGTCGGGAGGCCCGAGCCTACAATGAGCAGTTCTTC
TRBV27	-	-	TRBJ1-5	CASSLTGSQPQHF	TGTGCCAGCAGTTTGACGGGGAGTCAGCCCCAGCATTTT
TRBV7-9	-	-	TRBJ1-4	CASSLGGPFTEKLFF	TGTGCCAGCAGCTTAGGGGGTCCCTTCACTGAAAAACTGTTTTTT
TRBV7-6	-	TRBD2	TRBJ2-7	CASSLARTSGAYEQYF	TGTGCCAGCAGCTTGGCTCGGACTAGCGGGGCCTACGAGCAGTACTTC
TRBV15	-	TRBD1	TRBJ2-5	CATSPFGDRVLGTQYF	TGTGCCACCAGCCCGTTCGGGGACAGGGTATTGGGGACCCAGTACTTC
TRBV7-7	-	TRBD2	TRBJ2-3	CASSLESGGGTDTQYF	TGTGCCAGCAGCTTGGAAAGCGGGGGTGGTACAGATACGCAGTATTTT
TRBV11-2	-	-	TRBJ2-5	CASSKTPGAQETQYF	TGTGCCAGCAGCAAGACCCCAGGGGCCCAAGAGACCCAGTACTTC
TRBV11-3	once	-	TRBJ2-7	CASSLFFGAYEQYF	TGTGCCAGCAGCTTATTCTTCGGGGCTTACGAGCAGTACTTC
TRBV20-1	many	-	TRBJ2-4	CSARDPRTLNIQYF	TGCAGTGCTAGAGATCCACGAACCCTAAACATTCAGTACTTC
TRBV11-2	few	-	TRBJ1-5	CASSATIHQPQHF	TGTGCCAGCAGCGCCACGATTCATCAGCCCCAGCATTTT
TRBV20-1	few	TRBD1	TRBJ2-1	CSASGGFRNEQFF	TGCAGTGCTTCAGGGGGTTTTAGGAATGAGCAGTTCTTC
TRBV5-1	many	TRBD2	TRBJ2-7	CASSLVGTSGTYEQYF	TGTGCCAGCAGCTTAGTAGGGACTAGCGGGACCTACGAGCAGTACTTC
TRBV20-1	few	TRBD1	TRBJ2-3	CSATGTGGPDTQYF	TGCAGTGCAACCGGGACAGGGGGGCCAGATACGCAGTATTTT
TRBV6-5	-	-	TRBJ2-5	CASSYSLVANEQYF	TGTGCCAGCAGTTACTCCCTAGTAGCCAATGAGCAGTACTTC
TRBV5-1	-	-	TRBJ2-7	CASSIRTPVHEQYF	TGCGCCAGCAGCATCCGGACCCCGGTCCACGAGCAGTACTTC
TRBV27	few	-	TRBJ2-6	CASSLGRAPISGANVLTF	TGTGCCAGCAGTTTAGGCAGGGCACCTATCTCTGGGGCCAACGTCCTGACTTTC
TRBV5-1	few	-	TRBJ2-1	CASSLSGSLGGDEQFF	TGCGCCAGCAGCTTGTCCGGGAGCCTAGGTGGGGATGAGCAGTTCTTC
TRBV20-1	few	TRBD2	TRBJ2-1	CSARDPAGGGYNEQFF	TGCAGTGCTAGGGACCCAGCGGGAGGAGGTTACAATGAGCAGTTCTTC
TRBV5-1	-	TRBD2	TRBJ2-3	CASSTLSGNTDTQYF	TGCGCCAGCAGCACGCTTAGCGGGAACACAGATACGCAGTATTTT
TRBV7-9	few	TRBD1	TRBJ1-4	CASTTGGTNEKLFF	TGTGCCAGCACCACAGGGGGCACTAATGAAAAACTGTTTTTT
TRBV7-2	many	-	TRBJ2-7	CASSSRRETGFHEQYF	TGTGCCAGCAGCTCCAGGAGGGAGACAGGTTTCCACGAGCAGTACTTC
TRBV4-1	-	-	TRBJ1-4	CASSQDGQWNEKLFF	TGCGCCAGCAGCCAAGATGGACAGTGGAATGAAAAACTGTTTTTT
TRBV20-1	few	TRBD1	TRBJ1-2	CSAREYRGSDGYTF	TGCAGTGCTAGAGAATACAGGGGTTCCGATGGCTACACCTTC
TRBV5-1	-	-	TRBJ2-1	CASRTIADNEQFF	TGCGCCAGCAGGACTATAGCGGACAATGAGCAGTTCTTC
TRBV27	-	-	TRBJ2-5	CASRGWNEQYF	TGTGCCAGCAGGGGGTGGAATGAGCAGTACTTC
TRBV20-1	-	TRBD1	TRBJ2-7	CSASSGQDPYEQYF	TGCAGTGCTAGCTCGGGACAGGACCCCTACGAGCAGTACTTC